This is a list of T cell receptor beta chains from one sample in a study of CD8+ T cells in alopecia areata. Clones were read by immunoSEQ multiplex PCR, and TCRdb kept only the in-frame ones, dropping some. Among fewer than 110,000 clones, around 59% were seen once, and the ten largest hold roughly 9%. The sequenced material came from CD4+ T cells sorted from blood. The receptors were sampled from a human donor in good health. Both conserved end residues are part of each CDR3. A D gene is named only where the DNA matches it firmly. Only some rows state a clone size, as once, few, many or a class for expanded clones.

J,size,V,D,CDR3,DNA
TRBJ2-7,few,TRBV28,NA,CASNPGGTYEQYF,TGTGCCAGCAATCCAGGGGGGACCTACGAGCAGTACTTC
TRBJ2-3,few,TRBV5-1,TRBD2,CASSLAGLLTDTQYF,TGCGCCAGCAGCTTGGCGGGACTACTCACAGATACGCAGTATTTT
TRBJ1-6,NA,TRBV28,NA,CASETLGTLHF,TGTGCCAGTGAGACTTTGGGGACCCTCCACTTT
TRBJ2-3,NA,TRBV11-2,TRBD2,CASSLGVGLPTDTQYF,TGTGCCAGCAGCTTAGGAGTGGGACTACCCACAGATACGCAGTATTTT
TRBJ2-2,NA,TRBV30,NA,CAWNPRGGAGELFF,TGTGCCTGGAACCCGAGGGGCGGGGCCGGGGAGCTGTTTTTT
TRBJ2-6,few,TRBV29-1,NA,CSVDGSSGANVLTF,TGCAGCGTTGATGGGTCCTCTGGGGCCAACGTCCTGACTTTC
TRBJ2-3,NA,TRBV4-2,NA,CASSQPGTPSTDTQYF,TGTGCCAGCAGCCAACCCGGGACTCCGAGCACAGATACGCAGTATTTT
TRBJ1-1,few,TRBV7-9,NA,CASSPSGDFTEAFF,TGTGCCAGCAGCCCTTCAGGGGATTTCACTGAAGCTTTCTTT
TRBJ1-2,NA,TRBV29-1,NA,CSVVQGGSLGGYTF,TGCAGCGTTGTGCAGGGCGGATCTTTAGGTGGCTACACCTTC
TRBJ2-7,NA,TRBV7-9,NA,CASSTSYEQYF,TGTGCCAGCAGCACCTCCTACGAGCAGTACTTC
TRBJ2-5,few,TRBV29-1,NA,CSVGGALETQYF,TGCAGCGTTGGGGGGGCCCTGGAGACCCAGTACTTC
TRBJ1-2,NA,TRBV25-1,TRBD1,CASSEYTGQANYGYTF,TGTGCCAGCAGTGAATATACGGGACAGGCTAACTATGGCTACACCTTC
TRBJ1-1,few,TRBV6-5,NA,CASSFRGNTEAFF,TGTGCCAGCAGTTTCCGGGGGAACACTGAAGCTTTCTTT
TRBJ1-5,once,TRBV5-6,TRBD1,CASSFSGGYQPQHF,TGTGCCAGCAGCTTCTCAGGGGGATATCAGCCCCAGCATTTT
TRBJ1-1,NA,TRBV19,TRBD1,CASIGTGLVEAFF,TGTGCCAGTATAGGGACAGGGCTCGTGGAGGCTTTCTTT
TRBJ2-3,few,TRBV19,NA,CASSMRVMTPDTQYF,TGTGCCAGTAGTATGCGAGTTATGACTCCAGATACGCAGTATTTT
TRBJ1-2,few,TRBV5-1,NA,CASSLEPGRPDYGYTF,TGCGCCAGCAGCTTGGAGCCGGGGCGGCCCGACTATGGCTACACCTTC
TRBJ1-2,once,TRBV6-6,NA,CASSYGVGGYTF,TGTGCCAGCAGTTATGGGGTGGGTGGCTACACCTTC
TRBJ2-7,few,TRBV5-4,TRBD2,CASSLAGGGSVYEQYF,TGTGCCAGCAGCTTGGCCGGGGGGGGATCAGTCTACGAGCAGTACTTC
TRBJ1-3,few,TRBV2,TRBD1,CASRAGTAKGNTIYF,TGTGCCAGCAGGGCTGGGACAGCTAAAGGAAACACCATATATTTT
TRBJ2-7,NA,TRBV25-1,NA,CASNGGAHYEQYF,TGTGCCAGCAACGGAGGAGCGCACTACGAGCAGTACTTC
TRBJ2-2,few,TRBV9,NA,CASSVGGGIHGELFF,TGTGCCAGCAGCGTAGGAGGAGGGATTCACGGGGAGCTGTTTTTT
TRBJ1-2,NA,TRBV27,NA,CATGPKQGSYYGYTF,TGTGCCACCGGACCGAAACAGGGCTCGTACTATGGCTACACCTTC
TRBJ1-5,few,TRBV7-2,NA,CASSLLGEQPQHF,TGTGCCAGCAGCTTACTGGGGGAGCAGCCCCAGCATTTT
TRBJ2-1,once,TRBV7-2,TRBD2,CASSLSGGAWDEQFF,TGTGCCAGCAGCTTGAGCGGGGGGGCCTGGGATGAGCAGTTCTTC
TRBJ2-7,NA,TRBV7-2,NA,CASSSNRAYEQYF,TGTGCCAGCAGCTCGAACAGGGCCTACGAGCAGTACTTC
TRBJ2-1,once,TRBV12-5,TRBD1,CASGLVRGQGGDEQFF,TGTGCTAGTGGTTTGGTACGGGGACAGGGGGGCGATGAGCAGTTCTTC
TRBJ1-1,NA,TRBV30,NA,CAWSPLSGSWNTEAFF,TGTGCCTGGAGCCCCCTCAGTGGCAGCTGGAACACTGAAGCTTTCTTT
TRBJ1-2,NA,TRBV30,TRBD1,CAWSPGTGRFGYTF,TGTGCCTGGAGTCCCGGGACAGGAAGATTCGGCTACACCTTC
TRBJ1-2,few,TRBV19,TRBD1,CALGDRGYGYTF,TGTGCCCTAGGAGACAGGGGCTATGGCTACACCTTC
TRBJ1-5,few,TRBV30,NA,CAWSSGPNQPQHF,TGTGCCTGGAGTAGTGGTCCCAATCAGCCCCAGCATTTT
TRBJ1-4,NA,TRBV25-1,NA,CASSEGRGEKLFF,TGTGCCAGCAGTGAAGGACGGGGGGAAAAACTGTTTTTT
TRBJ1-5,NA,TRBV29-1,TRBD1,CSAKDRDGNQPQHF,TGCAGCGCCAAGGACAGGGACGGCAATCAGCCCCAGCATTTT
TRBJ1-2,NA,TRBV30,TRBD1,CAWSATHRGGYTF,TGTGCCTGGAGTGCAACTCACAGGGGCGGCTACACCTTC
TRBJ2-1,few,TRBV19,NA,CASSPQQGNNEQFF,TGTGCCAGTAGTCCTCAACAGGGCAACAATGAGCAGTTCTTC
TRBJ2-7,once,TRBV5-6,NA,CASSFYRDYYEQYF,TGTGCCAGCAGCTTCTACAGGGATTACTACGAGCAGTACTTC
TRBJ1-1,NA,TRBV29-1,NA,CSVRQGGMNTEAFF,TGCAGCGTTCGGCAGGGAGGGATGAACACTGAAGCTTTCTTT
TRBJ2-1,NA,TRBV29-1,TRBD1,CSTHGGRGLSYNEQFF,TGCAGCACCCACGGGGGCAGGGGGCTATCCTACAATGAGCAGTTCTTC
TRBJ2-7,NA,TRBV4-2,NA,CASSQVYDYEQYF,TGTGCCAGCAGCCAAGTTTACGACTACGAGCAGTACTTC
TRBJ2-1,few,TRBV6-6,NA,CASSYSGYEQFF,TGTGCCAGCAGTTACTCGGGGTATGAGCAGTTCTTC
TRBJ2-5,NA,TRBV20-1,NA,CSADSETQYF,TGCAGTGCTGACTCGGAGACCCAGTACTTC
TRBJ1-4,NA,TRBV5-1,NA,CASRNSPRNEKLFF,TGCGCCAGCAGGAACTCACCCCGTAATGAAAAACTGTTTTTT
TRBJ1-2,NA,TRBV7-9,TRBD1,CASSDRDRGPDNYGYTF,TGTGCCAGCAGCGACCGGGACAGGGGCCCCGATAACTATGGCTACACCTTC
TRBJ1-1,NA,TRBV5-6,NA,CASSLVGGAVAEAFF,TGTGCCAGCAGCTTGGTAGGCGGGGCGGTAGCTGAAGCTTTCTTT
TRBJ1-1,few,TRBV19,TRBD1,CASSRRDRLNTEAFF,TGTGCCAGTAGTAGACGGGACAGACTGAACACTGAAGCTTTCTTT
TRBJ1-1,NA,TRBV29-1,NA,CSVARGDTEAFF,TGCAGCGTCGCGAGGGGTGACACTGAAGCTTTCTTT
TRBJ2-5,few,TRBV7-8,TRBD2,CASSRLAGIPAQYF,TGTGCCAGCAGCCGACTAGCGGGGATCCCGGCCCAGTACTTC
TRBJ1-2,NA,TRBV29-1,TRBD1,CSVSGGAYYGYTF,TGCAGCGTTTCAGGGGGCGCATACTATGGCTACACCTTC
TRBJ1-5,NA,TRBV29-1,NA,CSVRQPGQPQHF,TGCAGCGTCCGACAGCCAGGTCAGCCCCAGCATTTT
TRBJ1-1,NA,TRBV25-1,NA,CASSRIGRGNTEAFF,TGTGCCAGCAGTCGGATCGGCCGTGGCAACACTGAAGCTTTCTTT
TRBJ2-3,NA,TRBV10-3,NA,CAISQQVRGTDTQYF,TGTGCCATCAGTCAACAGGTCCGGGGCACAGATACGCAGTATTTT
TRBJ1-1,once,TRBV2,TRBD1,CASSKTGTGDTEAFF,TGTGCCAGCAGCAAGACCGGGACAGGGGACACTGAAGCTTTCTTT